A single sample gave rise to the 20 T cell receptor beta chains below, sequenced in a study of follicular helper T cells after annual influenza vaccination. Produced via immunoSEQ multiplex PCR; TCRdb's table is partial and in-frame only. The profile covers roughly 10,000 clones, with about 80% appearing a single time and about 3% taken by the ten largest. The time point was: 2014-2015 season, pre-vaccination. The sequencing used CXCR5+ CD38- circulating T follicular helper cells from blood, collected on the day of influenza vaccination. Subset described: circulating Tfh, non-naive CD4+CXCR5+PD-1+ (ICOS+CD38+ or ICOS-CD38-). The source of these receptors is an adult who received the influenza vaccine.

The V gene is TRBV4-1, the J gene TRBJ1-5; 10 bases agree with TRBD1. This CDR3 is 16 amino acids long. V lost 0 bases, J lost 6 bases, and 5 bases stayed unmatched. The germline V gene has CDR1 MGHRA and CDR2 YSYEKL. The CDR3 DNA is TGCGCCAGCAGCCAAGACGCCGGACAGGGGGGTCAGCCCCAGCATTTT. Its translation: CASSQDAGQGGQPQHF.

The chain is built from TRBV7-2 and TRBJ2-3; 8 nucleotides agree with TRBD2. Losses at the gene ends were 5 bases for V and 0 bases for J; bases not matched to a gene: 7. The CDR3 covers 16 residues. Germline V lookup: CDR1 SGHTA, CDR2 FQGNSA. This chain's CDR3 is CASSLSGGVSTDTQYF. The CDR3 coding sequence is TGTGCCAGCAGCCTCAGCGGGGGAGTGAGCACAGATACGCAGTATTTT.

The chain combines TRBV6-1 with TRBJ2-7; no clear D gene. Deletions cut 0 bases from V and 9 bases from J, with 18 bases between. Germline V gene data show CDR1 as MNHNS and CDR2 as SASEGT. The CDR3 is made up of 15 amino acids. In DNA, the CDR3 is TGTGCCAGCAGTGAAGCGTCGACCGGCCTGCTGGGGCAGTACTTC. The encoded protein is CASSEASTGLLGQYF.

The rearrangement links TRBV27 to TRBJ2-3, with TRBD2 matching over 14 bases. CDR1 and CDR2 from the germline V gene are MNHEY and SMNVEV (reference sequence). This CDR3 comprises 23 residues. Trimming cost V 3 bases and J 1 base; bases outside gene matches: 21. In DNA form, the CDR3 reads TGTGCCAGCAGTTTGGACAGGGCAAAAGGGGGGACTAGCGGGAGTGAAGGCACAGATACGCAGTATTTT. Amino acid sequence: CASSLDRAKGGTSGSEGTDTQYF.

This clone has only one observation. The chain has TRBV7-8 and TRBJ2-5; no reliable D call. Germline CDR1 reads SGHVS; CDR2 reads FQNEAQ. The CDR3 runs to 15 residues. Trimming took 2 bases from V and 7 from J, leaving 17 bases between them. CDR3 sequence reads: CASSLQGPNLGTQYF. The CDR3 coding sequence is TGTGCCAGCAGCTTACAAGGCCCCAATCTGGGGACCCAGTACTTC.

This clone has just a few counts. The rearrangement uses TRBV7-9 and TRBJ1-2, with TRBD1 matching 8 bases. Germline loops: CDR1 SEHNR, CDR2 FQNEAQ (reference sequence). With 5 bases clipped from V and 13 bases from J, the junction kept 9 bases outside the gene matches. This CDR3 is built from 12 residues. The CDR3 sequence is CASSKWTGPFTF. The CDR3, as DNA: TGTGCCAGCAGCAAATGGACAGGGCCATTCACCTTC.

This sequence joins TRBV5-4 and TRBJ1-6; possibly TRBD1 for D (5 bases). The CDR3 totals 14 residues. Germline values: CDR1 SGHNT, CDR2 YYREEE (reference sequence). V lost 0 bases, J lost 6 bases, and 7 bases lay in between. In DNA form, the CDR3 reads TGTGCCAGCAGCTTGGACAGGAGTAATTCACCCCTCCACTTT. The encoded protein is CASSLDRSNSPLHF.

V usage is TRBV4-3 and J usage is TRBJ1-4; no clear D gene. Germline values: CDR1 LGHNA, CDR2 YSLEER. The CDR3 totals 16 residues. V was trimmed by 2 bases and J by 0 bases, leaving 10 bases between them. The CDR3 nucleotides are TGCGCCAGCAGCCAACAGAGGACCTCAACTAATGAAAAACTGTTTTTT. Amino acid sequence: CASSQQRTSTNEKLFF.

V usage is TRBV29-1 and J usage is TRBJ1-3; 8 nucleotides agree with TRBD1. This CDR3 contains 12 residues. Germline V CDR1 and CDR2: SQVTM, ANQGSEA. V gave up 7 bases and J gave up 8 bases; unmatched junction bases: 7. The CDR3, as DNA: TGCAGCGCGGGGGGACAGGCGGACACCATATATTTT. Its protein is CSAGGQADTIYF.

The V call is TRBV15, the J call TRBJ1-3, with D tentatively TRBD1 (5 bases). The germline V and J ends were trimmed by 0 bases and 4 bases, with 10 bases remaining between them. The germline gives CDR1 LNHNV, CDR2 YYDKDF (reference sequence). This CDR3 is 15 amino acids long. CDR3 loop: CATSREAGWGNTIYF. The CDR3 bases are TGTGCCACCAGCAGAGAAGCAGGGTGGGGAAACACCATATATTTT.

The chain combines TRBV6-1 with TRBJ1-2, with a tentative D call TRBD1 (6 bases). The CDR3 is 16 amino acids. Germline values: CDR1 MNHNS, CDR2 SASEGT. V was shortened by 4 bases and J by 2 bases, with 17 bases between the two germline ends. The CDR3 sequence: CASSVIGGKVNYGYTF. In DNA, the CDR3 is TGTGCCAGCAGTGTTATAGGGGGGAAAGTCAACTATGGCTACACCTTC.

V and J are TRBV7-2 and TRBJ1-4; D gene ambiguous. V dropped 3 bases and J dropped 4 bases, with 12 bases sitting between them. CDR1 SGHTA and CDR2 FQGNSA come from the germline V gene. The CDR3 loop spans 15 amino acids. This CDR3 is CASSFEPRFNEKLFF. The CDR3 nucleotides are TGTGCCAGCAGCTTTGAACCGAGATTTAATGAAAAACTGTTTTTT.

The rearrangement uses TRBV15 and TRBJ2-3; 16 nucleotides align to TRBD2. CDR3 length equals 19 residues. With V trimmed by 1 base and J by 4 bases, 8 bases remained unmatched. Germline V gene sequence: CDR1 LNHNV, CDR2 YYDKDF (reference sequence). This CDR3 is CATSRGPGTSGGASDTQYF. The CDR3 coding sequence is TGTGCCACCAGCAGAGGCCCAGGGACTAGCGGGGGGGCCTCAGATACGCAGTATTTT.

The rearrangement joins TRBV28 to TRBJ2-7, with TRBD2 identical over 10 bases. Germline V gene lookup returns CDR1 MDHEN and CDR2 SYDVKM. V trimming: 6 bases; J trimming: 5 bases; junction bases outside the gene matches: 7. This CDR3 contains 14 residues. CDR3 in amino acids: CASRGASGSDEQYF. CDR3 bases: TGTGCCAGCAGGGGGGCTAGCGGGAGTGACGAGCAGTACTTC. Together with reference TRBV28 and TRBJ2-7, the CDR3 gives the full variable domain: DVKVTQSSRYLVKRTGEKVFLECVQDMDHENMFWYRQDPGLGLRLIYFSYDVKMKEKGDIPEGYSVSREKKERFSLILESASTNQTSMYLCASRGASGSDEQYFGPGTRLTVT.

V gene TRBV30 combines with J gene TRBJ2-7; D call uncertain. CDR3 length equals 12 residues. Germline lookup yields CDR1 GTSNPN and CDR2 SVGIG (reference sequence). V was shortened by 3 bases and J by 0 bases, with 6 bases between the two germline ends. The CDR3 DNA reads TGTGCCTGGAGACGGTCCTCCTACGAGCAGTACTTC. Its translation is CAWRRSSYEQYF.

This clone was observed a few times. The chain combines TRBV4-2 with TRBJ1-4; D may be TRBD1 (6 bases). The CDR3 sequence is 16 residues long. V lost 4 bases, J lost 4 bases, and 16 bases lay in between. Germline V gene data show CDR1 as LGHNA and CDR2 as YNFKEQ. CDR3 nucleotide sequence: TGTGCCAGCAGCCTCACTCTACAGGGATATAATGAAAAACTGTTTTTT. Its protein product is CASSLTLQGYNEKLFF.

The chain carries TRBV28 and TRBJ2-2, with D tentatively TRBD2 (6 bases). CDR3 length: 15 residues. V lost 5 bases to trimming and J lost 2 bases, with 12 bases between them. The germline CDR1 and CDR2 sequences are MDHEN and SYDVKM. The CDR3 region has the DNA TGTGCCAGCAGTAACCGGGACTTAAACACCGGGGAGCTGTTTTTT. Translating gives CASSNRDLNTGELFF.

The chain carries TRBV19 and TRBJ2-2, with D possibly called TRBD1 or TRBD2 (5 bases each). The V end was cut by 1 base, the J end by 8 bases, with 14 bases between. CDR3 length equals 15 residues. CDR1 and CDR2 from the germline V gene are LNHDA and SQIVND (reference sequence). CDR3 nucleotides: TGTGCCAGTAGTATAGTTACCCGGGACGCTGGGGAGCTGTTTTTT. Translating it yields CASSIVTRDAGELFF.

CDR3 amino acids: CASSSRLDSSGANVLTF. CDR3 sequence (DNA): TGTGCCAGCAGTTCTCGACTGGACAGCTCTGGGGCCAACGTCCTGACTTTC. J is TRBJ2-6 and V is TRBV28, with D possibly being TRBD1 (6 bases). The CDR3 spans 17 residues. V lost 4 bases to trimming and J lost 0 bases, with 13 bases between them. Germline-derived CDR1 and CDR2 are MDHEN and SYDVKM.

The chain carries TRBV18 and TRBJ1-2; D gene unclear. The CDR3 runs to 12 residues. The V gene lost 2 bases and the J gene lost 5 bases, with 6 bases spanning the gap. CDR1 and CDR2 from the germline V gene are KGHSH and LQKENI. The CDR3 DNA reads as TGTGCCAGCTCACCAGGGGAGTATGGCTACACCTTC. The encoded protein is CASSPGEYGYTF.